The source of this TCR beta chain is a study of tumor-infiltrating lymphocytes in primary liver carcinoma. Study details: Lesions, classed as T1-T3 N0M0, spanned about 4.2 to 11 cm across. There were roughly 3.65 to 7.5 million productive TCRbeta reads per sample, a yield similar across tissue types.

About this clonotype itself: This could be a read error, since a much larger clone is one nucleotide away.

Joint extraction of RNA and DNA used roughly 18-34 mg of bulk tissue that was unsorted. TCR beta cDNA came from roughly 550 ng total RNA, primed with a constant-region primer. Investigators got TCR beta libraries out of three nested multiplex PCR rounds, done with slightly modified ARM-PCR. The study ran its first two PCR rounds for 9 to 10 cycles each, using TRBV1-TRBV30 forward primers and a C-beta reverse primer. TCRdb re-called the multiplex PCR reads through MiXCR, storing one row per CDR3 protein. The repertoire holds roughly 50,000 distinct CDR3 sequences, 70% to 75% seen once, with about 26% in the top ten. From germline, CDR1 is SGHNT and CDR2 YENEEA. This CDR3 region has 12 residues.

The sequenced material came from liver tumor tissue from sampling region 2. The sample's subset: tumor region T2, inferior pole. The chain couples TRBV11-3 to TRBJ2-3; D is ambiguous. The sequence came from a man aged 40-49 years with primary liver carcinoma and hepatitis B virus infection. CDR3 nucleotides: TGTGCCTGCAGCTTCAATGAAGATACGCGGTATTTT. This codes for CACSFNEDTRYF.